These T cell receptor beta chains were read from a single sample in a study of blood T cell repertoires in COVID-19. Profiled with immunoSEQ multiplex PCR; TCRdb holds only in-frame clones, not every one. The sample records about 200,000 clones, less than 90% being singletons. Sequenced input: peripheral blood. These receptors were collected from a man in his forties with active or convalescent COVID-19. CDR3s include the opening cysteine and the closing phenylalanine or tryptophan. Fields, in order: V gene, D gene, clone size, J gene, CDR3 DNA, CDR3 protein. The D gene is left open where the match is weak. Clone size is given for some rows only: seen once, a few or many times, or a class if the clone is expanded.

>TRBV5-1|-|-|TRBJ1-2
TGCGCCAGCACCCGGGATGGAGTCTATGGCTACACCTTC
CASTRDGVYGYTF
>TRBV13|TRBD1|-|TRBJ1-1
TGTGCCAGCAGGGAGGGGGCCGTTGAAGCTTTCTTT
CASREGAVEAFF
>TRBV4-2|-|-|TRBJ1-4
TGTGCCAGCAGCCAAGAGAGAGGTTTTAATGAAAAACTGTTTTTT
CASSQERGFNEKLFF
>TRBV7-2|TRBD1|-|TRBJ1-5
TGTGCCAGCGTCACAGGGGATCGTGTGGATCAGCCCCAGCATTTT
CASVTGDRVDQPQHF
>TRBV5-6|-|-|TRBJ1-5
TGTGCCAGCAGCTCCTCAGGAAATAGCCAGCATTTT
CASSSSGNSQHF
>TRBV5-6|TRBD2|-|TRBJ2-3
TGTGCCAGCAGCTGGGCGGTGAGGCGGGAGTCCACAGATACGCAGTATTTT
CASSWAVRRESTDTQYF
>TRBV2|-|-|TRBJ2-2
TGTGCCAGCAAAAAACAGGGGGGGTACACCGGGGAGCTGTTTTTT
CASKKQGGYTGELFF
>TRBV10-3|TRBD1|-|TRBJ1-5
TGTGCCATCAGTGTTGGGACAGGGAGCAATCAGCCCCAGCATTTT
CAISVGTGSNQPQHF
>TRBV6-5|TRBD2|-|TRBJ2-3
TGTGCCAGCTCCGGGGGACTAGCGGGAGATACGCAGTATTTT
CASSGGLAGDTQYF
>TRBV18|TRBD1|-|TRBJ1-2
TGTGCCAGCTCATCATCGGGACAGGCTTATGGCTACACCTTC
CASSSSGQAYGYTF
>TRBV9|-|-|TRBJ2-1
TGTGCCAGCAGCGCGGAGGGAGATAGGGATGAGCAGTTCTTC
CASSAEGDRDEQFF
>TRBV7-8|TRBD1|-|TRBJ1-1
TGTGCCAGCCAGTCCGGACAGGTCGGCACTGAAGCTTTCTTT
CASQSGQVGTEAFF
>TRBV11-2|TRBD1|few|TRBJ1-2
TGTGCCAGCAGCTCGACAGGGAATGACTATGGCTACACCTTC
CASSSTGNDYGYTF
>TRBV12-1|-|-|TRBJ2-5
TGTGCCAGCAGCTTACCCCTCCGGGACTCCGGGAGGTTTTTATATGAGACCCAGTACTTC
CASSLPLRDSGRFLYETQYF
>TRBV5-4|TRBD2|-|TRBJ2-1
TGTGCCAGCAGCTGGGGAACGGGAGGGCCGTTAAATGAGCAGTTCTTC
CASSWGTGGPLNEQFF
>TRBV24-1|-|-|TRBJ2-2
TGTGCCACCAGTGGGGGCGGGGCACACACCGGGGAGCTGTTTTTT
CATSGGGAHTGELFF
>TRBV5-1|TRBD1|-|TRBJ1-3
TGCGCCAGCAGCCTGGGACAGGGAAGGTTTTCTGGAAACACCATATATTTT
CASSLGQGRFSGNTIYF
>TRBV30|-|-|TRBJ1-6
TGTGCCTGGAGTGGCGGAGGCGGATATAATTCACCCCTCCACTTT
CAWSGGGGYNSPLHF
>TRBV11-1|TRBD1|once|TRBJ2-7
TGTGCCAGCAGTCGAGACAGGGGTACCTACGAGCAGTACTTC
CASSRDRGTYEQYF
>TRBV4-1|-|-|TRBJ2-4
TGCGCCAGCAGCCAGGGTATTGGAGAAAACATTCAGTACTTC
CASSQGIGENIQYF
>TRBV4-1|TRBD2|-|TRBJ2-7
TGCGCCAGCAGCCAAGAGGGGGGGGACGAGCAGTACTTC
CASSQEGGDEQYF
>TRBV27|-|-|TRBJ1-1
TGTGCCAGCAGTTTAATAGGGGTGAACACTGAAGCTTTCTTT
CASSLIGVNTEAFF
>TRBV28|TRBD2|-|TRBJ2-7
TGTGCCAGCAGTTTAATGGGTCTAGCGGGACAAACTTACGAGCAGTACTTC
CASSLMGLAGQTYEQYF
>TRBV5-6|-|once|TRBJ2-7
TGTGCCAGCAGCTTATCCAGGGTTTACGAGCAGTACTTC
CASSLSRVYEQYF
>TRBV7-3|TRBD1|-|TRBJ2-7
TGTGCCAGCAGCCCCCAGGCCACCGGGACAGGATCCTACGAGCAGTACTTC
CASSPQATGTGSYEQYF
>TRBV6-5|-|-|TRBJ1-5
TGTGCCAGCAGTTACACAATGAATCAGCCCCAGCATTTT
CASSYTMNQPQHF
>TRBV7-2|TRBD1|-|TRBJ1-5
TGTGCCAGCAGCTTAGGTCACAGGGGTAGCAATCAGCCCCAGCATTTT
CASSLGHRGSNQPQHF
>TRBV19|-|-|TRBJ1-5
TGTGCCAGTAGTATGGGGCTCGGCAATCAGCCCCAGCATTTT
CASSMGLGNQPQHF
>TRBV7-2|-|-|TRBJ1-3
TGTGCCAGCAGCTTCTTTACTGGAAACACCATATATTTT
CASSFFTGNTIYF
>TRBV7-8|-|-|TRBJ1-1
TGTGCCAGCAGCGCGGGACGGAACACTGAAGCTTTCTTT
CASSAGRNTEAFF
>TRBV12-3/TRBV12-4|-|-|TRBJ2-1
TGTGCCAGCAGTTTTGCGGAAGAGCAGTTCTTC
CASSFAEEQFF
>TRBV9|-|-|TRBJ1-1
TGTGCCAGCAGCGTAGACAGAAACACTGAAGCTTTCTTT
CASSVDRNTEAFF
>TRBV14|-|once|TRBJ2-5
TGTGCCAGCAGCCAAGAAGCCAGCAGGGGCCCACAAGAGACCCAGTACTTC
CASSQEASRGPQETQYF
>TRBV6-5|TRBD1|-|TRBJ2-7
TGTGCCAGCAGCCTCGGGACAGGGGGCGAATACGAGCAGTACTTC
CASSLGTGGEYEQYF
>TRBV7-6|-|once|TRBJ1-5
TGTGCCAGCAGCTTAGCGGGTCAGGGGAATCAGCCCCAGCATTTT
CASSLAGQGNQPQHF
>TRBV9|TRBD1|few|TRBJ1-2
TGTGCCAGCAGCGCCCGGGACAGGGGAAAAGGGTATGGCTACACCTTC
CASSARDRGKGYGYTF
>TRBV5-1|TRBD2|-|TRBJ2-3
TGCGCCAGCAGCCAGGTAGCGGGAGCGAACACAGATACGCAGTATTTT
CASSQVAGANTDTQYF
>TRBV4-2|-|-|TRBJ2-7
TGTGCCAGCAGCCAAGAAGATCTTAGCGGCTACGAGCAGTACTTC
CASSQEDLSGYEQYF
>TRBV28|-|-|TRBJ1-2
TGTGCCAGCAGCCTCGGCGGAAACTTCTATGGCTACACCTTC
CASSLGGNFYGYTF
>TRBV30|TRBD2|-|TRBJ2-3
TGTGCCTCCGCACCTAGCGGTAGCACAGATACGCAGTATTTT
CASAPSGSTDTQYF
>TRBV27|-|-|TRBJ1-6
TGTGCCAGCAGTTTATCGATCACAAATTCACCCCTCCACTTT
CASSLSITNSPLHF
>TRBV7-3|-|once|TRBJ1-5
TGTGCCAGCAGCTTAACGTCGGGGGGGAATCAGCCCCAGCATTTT
CASSLTSGGNQPQHF
>TRBV11-2|TRBD1|-|TRBJ2-7
TGTGCCAGCAGCTCCGGGACAGGGCGTCACGAGCAGTACTTC
CASSSGTGRHEQYF
>TRBV28|-|-|TRBJ1-1
TGTGCCAGCACTCAGGGTGGGACTGAAGCTTTCTTT
CASTQGGTEAFF
>TRBV19|-|-|TRBJ2-3
TGTGCCAGTAGTATTATCTCCAGGACAGATACGCAGTATTTT
CASSIISRTDTQYF
>TRBV5-4|-|-|TRBJ1-2
TGTGCCAGCAGCTCTTCAGGGGACTATGGCTACACCTTC
CASSSSGDYGYTF
>TRBV11-2|-|-|TRBJ1-6
TGTGCCAGCAGTCCCCACCTCGGGGGGGCGCTAAACAATTCACCCCTCCACTTT
CASSPHLGGALNNSPLHF
>TRBV14|-|-|TRBJ1-2
TGTGCCAGCAGCGACCGAGGGTTTGGCTACACCTTC
CASSDRGFGYTF
>TRBV24-1|TRBD2|-|TRBJ2-1
TGTGCCACCAGTGTCCGACCGGGACTAGCGGGGGAAAATTACAATGAGCAGTTCTTC
CATSVRPGLAGENYNEQFF
>TRBV5-6|TRBD2|-|TRBJ2-7
TGTGCCAGCAAGCGGGACCTGAGCTCCTACGAGCAGTACTTC
CASKRDLSSYEQYF
>TRBV19|-|once|TRBJ1-2
TGTGCCAGTAGACAGGCCAGGGACTACACCTTC
CASRQARDYTF
>TRBV28|-|once|TRBJ2-3
TGTGCCAGCAGTGGGGACACCACAGATACGCAGTATTTT
CASSGDTTDTQYF
>TRBV21-1|-|-|TRBJ2-2
TGTGCCAGCAGCAAAGCGGAGGACAGGGGGACCGGGGAGCTGTTTTTT
CASSKAEDRGTGELFF
>TRBV9|-|-|TRBJ1-4
TGTGCCAGCAGCGTAGACGGGGGAAGTCCTAATGAAAAACTGTTTTTT
CASSVDGGSPNEKLFF
>TRBV4-1|-|-|TRBJ1-3
TGCGCCAGCAGCCAAGATAGGGGATTAGGAAACACCATATATTTT
CASSQDRGLGNTIYF
>TRBV19|TRBD1|-|TRBJ1-5
TGTGCCAGTAGATGGGACAGAAATCAGCCCCAGCATTTT
CASRWDRNQPQHF
>TRBV5-5|TRBD1|-|TRBJ1-1
TGTGCCAGCAGCCCCGCATGGGACAGGGTTGACACTGAAGCTTTCTTT
CASSPAWDRVDTEAFF
>TRBV19|-|-|TRBJ1-1
TGTGCCAGTAGTATGGGGGACTACACTGAAGCTTTCTTT
CASSMGDYTEAFF
>TRBV9|-|-|TRBJ2-1
TGTGCCAGCAGCGTAGAACAGGGTGGCTACAATGAGCAGTTCTTC
CASSVEQGGYNEQFF
>TRBV18|-|once|TRBJ2-3
TGTGCCAGCTCACCAGAAGCGGATACGCAGTATTTT
CASSPEADTQYF